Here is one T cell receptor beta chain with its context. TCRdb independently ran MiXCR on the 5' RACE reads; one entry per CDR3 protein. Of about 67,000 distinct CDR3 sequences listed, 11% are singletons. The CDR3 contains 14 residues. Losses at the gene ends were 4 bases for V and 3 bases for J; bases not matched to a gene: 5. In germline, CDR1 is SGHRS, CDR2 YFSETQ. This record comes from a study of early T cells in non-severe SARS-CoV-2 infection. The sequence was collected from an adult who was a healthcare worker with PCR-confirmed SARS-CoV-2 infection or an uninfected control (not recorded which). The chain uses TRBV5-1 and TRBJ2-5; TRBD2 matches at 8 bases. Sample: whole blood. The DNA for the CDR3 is TGCGCCAGCAGCCCGGGGGGGACTGAAGAGACCCAGTACTTC. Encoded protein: CASSPGGTEETQYF.